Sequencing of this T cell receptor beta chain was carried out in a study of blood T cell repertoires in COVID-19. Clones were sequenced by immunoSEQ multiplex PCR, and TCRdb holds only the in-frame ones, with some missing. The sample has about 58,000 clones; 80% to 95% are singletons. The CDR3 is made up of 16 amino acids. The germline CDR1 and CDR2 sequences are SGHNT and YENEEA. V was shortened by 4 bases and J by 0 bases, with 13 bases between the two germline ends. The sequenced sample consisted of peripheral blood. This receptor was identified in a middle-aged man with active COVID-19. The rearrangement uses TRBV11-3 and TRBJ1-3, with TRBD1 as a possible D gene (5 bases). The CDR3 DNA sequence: TGTGCCAGCAGCTCCCGACAGTCCCTCTCTGGAAACACCATATATTTT. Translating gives CASSSRQSLSGNTIYF.